This TCR beta chain stems from a study of shared clonotypes between healthy human individuals. With 2 bases clipped from V and 6 bases from J, the junction kept 9 bases outside the gene matches. Germline-derived CDR1 and CDR2 are SGHRS and YFSETQ. The CDR3 extends over 17 amino acids. For every subset, genomic DNA was evenly distributed across several immunoSEQ plates. With ten immunoSEQ deep assay plates, unsorted PBMC DNA underwent sequencing. Per the original data handling: ImmunoSEQ output held junction-only sequences without quality scores, so filtering differed. The method was immunoSEQ multiplex PCR; TCRdb's version includes in-frame clones alone and lacks a portion of them. V and J calls plus clone size are reproduced from that table; the DNA served to infer D and trimming. The data contain hundreds of thousands of clones, about 79% of them singletons. This clone is a singleton in its sample.

None of the donors, who were healthy HIV-negative adults, had recently had acute infections or vaccinations. This receptor was identified in a woman between 40 and 55 years old in good health. Some clones in this sample may be carry-over from other donors' samples. V gene TRBV5-1 combines with J gene TRBJ2-7; 15 bases fit TRBD2. Sequenced: PBMCs. CDR3 nucleotide sequence: TGCGCCAGCAGCTTTACTTCCGGGACTAGCGGGAGGACCGAGCAGTACTTC. Its protein is CASSFTSGTSGRTEQYF.